These T cell receptor beta chains were read from a single sample in a study of T cell responses to AZD1222 COVID-19 vaccine. TCRdb's table, derived via immunoSEQ multiplex PCR, lists solely in-frame clones and lacks some. Of roughly 130,000 clones in the sample, about 94% were seen once. The input for sequencing was peripheral blood, taken 28 days after the second AZD1222 dose. These receptors were obtained from an adult who received the AZD1222 COVID-19 vaccine. Each CDR3 is given without its conserved first and last residue.

length: 17
J: TRBJ2-6
V: TRBV9
CDR3: ASSVGPGTGGSGANVLT

length: 13
J: TRBJ1-1
V: TRBV12-5
CDR3: ASALRDLQNTEAF

length: 13
J: TRBJ2-5
V: TRBV27
CDR3: ATSPSGPPQETQY

length: 13
J: TRBJ2-7
V: TRBV6-4
CDR3: ASSITGTGANEQY

length: 13
J: TRBJ2-5
V: TRBV4-2
CDR3: ASSQEAAGGETQY

length: 14
J: TRBJ2-7
V: TRBV4-1
CDR3: ASSIGTSGRSYEQY

length: 12
J: TRBJ1-4
V: TRBV18
CDR3: ASSLRTGDEKLF

length: 15
J: TRBJ1-3
V: TRBV7-7
CDR3: ASSLKSSRRGGNTIY

length: 14
J: TRBJ2-1
V: TRBV27
CDR3: ASSWGLAGGDNEQF

length: 14
J: TRBJ2-7
V: TRBV28
CDR3: ASSEESGRAAYEQY